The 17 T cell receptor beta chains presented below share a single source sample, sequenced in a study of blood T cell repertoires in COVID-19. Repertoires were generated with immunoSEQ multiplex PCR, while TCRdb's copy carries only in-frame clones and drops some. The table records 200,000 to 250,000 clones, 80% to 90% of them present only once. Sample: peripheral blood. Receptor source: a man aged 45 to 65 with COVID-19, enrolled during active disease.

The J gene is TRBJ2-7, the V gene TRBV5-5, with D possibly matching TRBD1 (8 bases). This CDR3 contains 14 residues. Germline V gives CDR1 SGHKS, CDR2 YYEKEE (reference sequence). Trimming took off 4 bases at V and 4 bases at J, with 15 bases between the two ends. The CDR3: CASSREGQDYEQYF. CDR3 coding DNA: TGTGCCAGCAGCAGGGAGGGACAGGATTACGAGCAGTACTTC.

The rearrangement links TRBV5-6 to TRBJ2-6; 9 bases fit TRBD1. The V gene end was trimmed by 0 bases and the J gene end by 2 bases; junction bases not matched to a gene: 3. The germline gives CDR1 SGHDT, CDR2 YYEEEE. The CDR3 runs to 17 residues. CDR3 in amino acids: CASSLDGQGTGANVLTF. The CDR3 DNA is TGTGCCAGCAGCTTGGACGGACAGGGGACTGGGGCCAACGTCCTGACTTTC.

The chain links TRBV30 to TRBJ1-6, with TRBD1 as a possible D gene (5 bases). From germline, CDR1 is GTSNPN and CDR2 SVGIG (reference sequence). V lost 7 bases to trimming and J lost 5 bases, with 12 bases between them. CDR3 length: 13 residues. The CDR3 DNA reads TGTGCCTCTAAACAGGTACATAATTCACCCCTCCACTTT. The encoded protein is CASKQVHNSPLHF. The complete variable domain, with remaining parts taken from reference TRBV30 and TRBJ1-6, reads SQTIHQWPATLVQPVGSPLSLECTVEGTSNPNLYWYRQAAGRGLQLLFYSVGIGQISSEVPQNLSASRPQDRQFILSSKKLLLSDSGFYLCASKQVHNSPLHFGNGTRLTVT.

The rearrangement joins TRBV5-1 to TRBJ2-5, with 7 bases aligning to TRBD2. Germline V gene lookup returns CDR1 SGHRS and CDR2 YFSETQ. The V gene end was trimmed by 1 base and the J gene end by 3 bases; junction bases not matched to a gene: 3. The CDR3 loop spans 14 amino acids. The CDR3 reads CASSLSAGEETQYF. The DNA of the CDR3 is TGCGCCAGCAGCTTGTCGGCGGGGGAAGAGACCCAGTACTTC.

The CDR3 region is CASSGGTSLFSEQYF. As DNA, the CDR3 is TGTGCCAGCAGCGGAGGGACTAGCCTTTTTTCCGAGCAGTACTTC. J is TRBJ2-7 and V is TRBV9, with 9 bases aligning to TRBD2. CDR1 and CDR2 (germline): SGDLS, YYNGEE. V lost 3 bases and J lost 6; bases outside the gene matches: 10. The CDR3 is 15 residues long.

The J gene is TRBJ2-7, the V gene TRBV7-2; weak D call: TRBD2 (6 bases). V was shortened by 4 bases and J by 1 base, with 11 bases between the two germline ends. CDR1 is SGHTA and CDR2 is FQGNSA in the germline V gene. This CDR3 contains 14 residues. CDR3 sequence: CASSSRLGSYEQYF. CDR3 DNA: TGTGCCAGCAGCTCCAGACTAGGATCCTACGAGCAGTACTTC.

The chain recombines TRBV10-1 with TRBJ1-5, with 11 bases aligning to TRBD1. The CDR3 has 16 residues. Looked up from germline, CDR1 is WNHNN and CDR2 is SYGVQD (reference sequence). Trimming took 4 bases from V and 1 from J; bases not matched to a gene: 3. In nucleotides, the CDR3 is TGCGCCAGCAGTGTCGGGGACAGGGGGAGCAATCAGCCCCAGCATTTT. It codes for CASSVGDRGSNQPQHF.

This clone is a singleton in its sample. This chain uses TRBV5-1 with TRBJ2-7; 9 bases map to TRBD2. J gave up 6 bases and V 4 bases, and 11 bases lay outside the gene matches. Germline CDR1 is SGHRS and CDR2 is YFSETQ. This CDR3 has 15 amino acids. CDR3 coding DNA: TGCGCCAGCAGCGGAACCGGGACTAGCCTCTCCGAGCAGTACTTC. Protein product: CASSGTGTSLSEQYF.

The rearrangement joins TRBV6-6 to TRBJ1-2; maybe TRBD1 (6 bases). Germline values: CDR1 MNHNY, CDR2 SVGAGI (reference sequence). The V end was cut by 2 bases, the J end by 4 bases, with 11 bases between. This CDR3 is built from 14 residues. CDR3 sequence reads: CASSYLQGTYGYTF. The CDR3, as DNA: TGTGCCAGCAGTTACCTCCAGGGGACCTATGGCTACACCTTC.

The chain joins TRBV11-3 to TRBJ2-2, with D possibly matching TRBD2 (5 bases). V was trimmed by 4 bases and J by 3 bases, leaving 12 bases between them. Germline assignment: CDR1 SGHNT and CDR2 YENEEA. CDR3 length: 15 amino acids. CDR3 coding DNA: TGTGCCAGCAGCTCAGCCCTGAGGGACACCGGGGAGCTGTTTTTT. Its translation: CASSSALRDTGELFF.

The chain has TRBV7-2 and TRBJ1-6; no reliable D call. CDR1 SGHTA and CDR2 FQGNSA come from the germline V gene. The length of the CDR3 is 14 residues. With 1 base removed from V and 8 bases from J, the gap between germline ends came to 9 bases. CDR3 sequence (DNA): TGTGCCAGCAGCTTAGGAGACACCCATTCACCCCTCCACTTT. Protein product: CASSLGDTHSPLHF.

The CDR3 DNA sequence: TGTGCCAGCAGCGGGGGACAGGGGAGTAACTATGGCTACACCTTC. Residues: CASSGGQGSNYGYTF. The chain carries TRBV9 and TRBJ1-2; 10 bases are a match to TRBD1. From germline, CDR1 is SGDLS and CDR2 YYNGEE. V was pared by 3 bases and J by 1 base, with 3 bases of the junction left unmatched. This CDR3 comprises 15 residues.

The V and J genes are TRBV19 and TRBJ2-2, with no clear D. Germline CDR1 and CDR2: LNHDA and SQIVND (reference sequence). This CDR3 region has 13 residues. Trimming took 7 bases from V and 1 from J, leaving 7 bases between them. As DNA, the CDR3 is TGTGCCAGTAAATTCTTGAACACCGGGGAGCTGTTTTTT. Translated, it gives CASKFLNTGELFF.

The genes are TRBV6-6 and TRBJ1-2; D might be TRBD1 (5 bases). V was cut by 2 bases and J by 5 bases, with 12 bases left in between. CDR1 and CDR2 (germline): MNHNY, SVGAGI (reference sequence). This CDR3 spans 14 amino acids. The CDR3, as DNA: TGTGCCAGCAGTTACGGGACTCGCGGATATGGCTACACCTTC. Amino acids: CASSYGTRGYGYTF.

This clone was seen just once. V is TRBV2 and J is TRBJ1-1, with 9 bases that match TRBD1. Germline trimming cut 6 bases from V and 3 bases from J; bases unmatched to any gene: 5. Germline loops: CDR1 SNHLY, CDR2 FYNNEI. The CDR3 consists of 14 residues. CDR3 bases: TGTGCCAGCAGCCCCCGGGACAGGGACACTGAAGCTTTCTTT. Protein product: CASSPRDRDTEAFF.

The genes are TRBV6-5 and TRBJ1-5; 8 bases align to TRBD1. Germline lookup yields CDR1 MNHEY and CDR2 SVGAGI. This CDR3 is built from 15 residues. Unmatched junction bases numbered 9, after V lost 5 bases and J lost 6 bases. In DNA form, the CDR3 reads TGTGCCAGCAGTCCCCACGACAGGGGCGGTCAGCCCCAGCATTTT. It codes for CASSPHDRGGQPQHF.

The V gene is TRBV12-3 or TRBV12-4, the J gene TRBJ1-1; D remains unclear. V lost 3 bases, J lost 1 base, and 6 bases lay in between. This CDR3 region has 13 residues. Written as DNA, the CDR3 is TGTGCCAGCAGTTTTAGACAGAACACTGAAGCTTTCTTT. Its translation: CASSFRQNTEAFF.